This paragraph reports one TCR beta chain. The record originates from a study of blood T cell repertoires in COVID-19. Study information: The origin of the acute and convalescent COVID-19 samples was the United States, Italy and Spain. T cells, B-cell-depleted T cells, or PBMCs provided the cDNA or gDNA that served as material.

As handled by the study authors: Researchers report that nucleated cell counts were estimated from reference gene primer amplification. Sequencing used immunoSEQ multiplex PCR; TCRdb keeps in-frame clones, though not all of them. The DNA was the basis for D and trimming; V, J and clone size are from that table. The repertoire consists of roughly 80,000 clones, with roughly 92% occurring once and the leading ten covering around 2.6%. Seattle-derived patients entered the study during active infection and were followed longitudinally. This TCR came from a man aged 50-59 years with COVID-19, enrolled during active disease. The sample was peripheral blood.

CDR3 nucleotide sequence: TGTGCCAGCAGCCAAGAAAAGCGGGGAGCCGAGTTCTTC. Amino acid sequence: CASSQEKRGAEFF. The gene calls are TRBV3-1 (or the pseudogene TRBV3-2) and TRBJ2-1; 7 bases are a match to TRBD2. This CDR3 is built from 13 residues. From germline, CDR1 is LGHDT and CDR2 YNNKEL (reference sequence). The V segment lost 0 bases and the J segment 14 bases; nucleotides outside the gene matches: 7.